The rows below give T cell receptor beta chains drawn from one sample of a study of blood T cell repertoires in COVID-19. Assay used: immunoSEQ multiplex PCR; TCRdb lists only in-frame clones, some missing. The sample carries around 140,000 clones, approximately 78% recorded once. Sequencing input: peripheral blood. The source of these receptors is a human donor with acute or convalescent COVID-19. The donor label of this sample is uncertain. The CDR3 runs from the conserved cysteine through the conserved F or W. The D gene is left open where the match is weak. Some rows mark clone size as missing; the rest say once, few, many or name a class of expanded clone.

v_call	d_call	j_call	clone_size	cdr3_aa	cdr3_nt
TRBV7-9	TRBD1	TRBJ2-1	-	CASSLIPVQDRLNEQFF	TGTGCCAGCAGCTTAATCCCCGTTCAGGACAGGTTGAATGAGCAGTTCTTC
TRBV4-1	TRBD1	TRBJ2-4	once	CASSQGNRGLSGNIQYF	TGCGCCAGCAGCCAAGGGAACAGGGGGCTGAGTGGAAACATTCAGTACTTC
TRBV14	TRBD1	TRBJ1-1	few	CASSQSTGGGTEAFF	TGTGCCAGCAGCCAAAGCACAGGGGGAGGCACTGAAGCTTTCTTT
TRBV12-5	-	TRBJ1-4	-	CASGTGQSSGEKLFF	TGTGCTAGTGGTACAGGACAGAGCAGTGGGGAAAAACTGTTTTTT
TRBV5-4	-	TRBJ2-7	-	CASSPQPGELYEQYF	TGTGCCAGCAGCCCCCAGCCGGGAGAGCTCTACGAGCAGTACTTC
TRBV7-9	-	TRBJ1-6	-	CASSSTGTNSPLHF	TGTGCCAGCAGCTCTACAGGGACGAACTCACCCCTCCACTTT
TRBV18	TRBD1	TRBJ2-2	-	CASSPRFGQGNTGELFF	TGTGCCAGCTCACCTCGCTTTGGACAGGGGAACACCGGGGAGCTGTTTTTT
TRBV18	-	TRBJ1-5	-	CASSDSRNQPQHF	TGTGCCAGCTCCGACAGTCGCAATCAGCCCCAGCATTTT
TRBV7-3	TRBD1	TRBJ2-1	-	CASSPSSGGEQFF	TGTGCCAGCAGCCCATCGTCAGGGGGTGAGCAGTTCTTC
TRBV6-5	-	TRBJ1-6	once	CASSYSLGGLNSPLHF	TGTGCCAGCAGTTACTCACTGGGAGGGTTGAATTCACCCCTCCACTTT
TRBV7-2	-	TRBJ2-5	-	CASSPGTTQYF	TGTGCCAGCAGCCCAGGTACGACCCAGTACTTC
TRBV6-2/TRBV6-3	TRBD1	TRBJ1-6	-	CASSYQGADNSPLHF	TGTGCCAGCAGTTACCAGGGGGCTGATAATTCACCCCTCCACTTT